These 18 T cell receptor beta chains were sequenced from one sample in a study of blood T cell repertoires in COVID-19. Assay used: immunoSEQ multiplex PCR; TCRdb lists only in-frame clones, some missing. In the table there are around 73,000 clones, over 65% of which are singletons. Sequenced: peripheral blood. These receptors came from a woman aged 60-70 years with acute or convalescent COVID-19.

This clone has at least ten counts. This chain links TRBV14 with TRBJ2-1, with unresolved D. CDR3 length: 16 amino acids. Trimming stripped 4 bases from V and 6 bases from J, with 19 bases between. Looked up from germline, CDR1 is SGHDN and CDR2 is FVKESK. CDR3 protein: CASSPLGPPSGNEQFF. The CDR3 nucleotides are TGTGCCAGCAGCCCCCTGGGCCCTCCGTCCGGCAATGAGCAGTTCTTC. The full variable domain, with the rest looked up from reference TRBV14 and TRBJ2-1, is EAGVTQFPSHSVIEKGQTVTLRCDPISGHDNLYWYRRVMGKEIKFLLHFVKESKQDESGMPNNRFLAERTGGTYSTLKVQPAELEDSGVYFCASSPLGPPSGNEQFFGPGTRLTVL.

CDR3 nucleotides: TGTGCCAGCAGTGCTTCGGGGGGCAGGGGCTACACCTTC. Protein product: CASSASGGRGYTF. The chain uses TRBV12-3 or TRBV12-4 and TRBJ1-2, with D possibly being TRBD1 (6 bases). Trimming pared 5 bases from V and 8 bases from J, leaving 15 bases between. The CDR3 length is 13 residues.

The J gene is TRBJ2-7, the V gene TRBV19; 8 nucleotides line up with TRBD2. Per the germline V gene, CDR1 is LNHDA and CDR2 is SQIVND (reference sequence). J gave up 4 bases and V 5 bases, and 7 bases lay outside the gene matches. The CDR3 length is 14 residues. The CDR3 spells CASSPTSGPYEQYF. The CDR3 DNA reads TGTGCCAGTAGTCCCACTAGCGGACCTTACGAGCAGTACTTC.

The gene calls are TRBV5-1 and TRBJ2-3; no definite D call. This CDR3 has 16 amino acids. The germline V gene has CDR1 SGHRS and CDR2 YFSETQ. The V and J ends lost 0 bases and 0 bases respectively, with 11 bases between them. CDR3 nucleotides: TGCGCCAGCAGCTTGGTGTCCCCTACTAGCACAGATACGCAGTATTTT. As protein: CASSLVSPTSTDTQYF.

The chain is built from TRBV19 and TRBJ1-5, with D unclear. Deletions cut 4 bases from V and 3 bases from J, with 13 bases between. CDR1 and CDR2 (germline): LNHDA, SQIVND (reference sequence). The CDR3 length is 15 residues. DNA of the CDR3: TGTGCCAGTAGTAGCGGCGGGTTGCACAATCAGCCCCAGCATTTT. It specifies CASSSGGLHNQPQHF.

The CDR3 coding sequence is TGTGCCAGCAGCTTCTCAGTCCAAGAGACCCAGTACTTC. Encoded protein: CASSFSVQETQYF. V is TRBV5-8 and J is TRBJ2-5, with D hard to call. The CDR3 contains 13 residues. V was trimmed by 2 bases and J by 1 base, leaving 6 bases between them. The germline V gene has CDR1 SGHTS and CDR2 YDEGEE.

This clone was detected a few times. V and J are TRBV4-1 and TRBJ1-5; D call uncertain. Germline V gene lookup returns CDR1 MGHRA and CDR2 YSYEKL. V dropped 4 bases and J dropped 0 bases, with 10 bases sitting between them. The CDR3 is 15 amino acids. The DNA of the CDR3 is TGCGCCAGCAGCCCACAGCGGGATAGCAATCAGCCCCAGCATTTT. Its translation is CASSPQRDSNQPQHF.

J is TRBJ1-2 and V is TRBV4-1; D gene uncertain. The CDR3 runs to 15 residues. Trimming removed 3 bases at V and 8 bases at J, with 19 bases between. Per germline, CDR1 MGHRA and CDR2 YSYEKL. The CDR3 here is CASSQGLQVQTGYTF. The CDR3 bases are TGCGCCAGCAGCCAGGGCCTCCAGGTACAGACAGGCTACACCTTC.

The J gene is TRBJ2-7, the V gene TRBV4-1; possibly TRBD2 for D (6 bases). Trimming removed 1 base at V and 5 bases at J, with 9 bases between. Per the germline V gene, CDR1 is MGHRA and CDR2 is YSYEKL. CDR3 size: 13 residues. In DNA, the CDR3 is TGCGCCAGCAGCCAAGCCGGAGGGGACGAGCAGTACTTC. Translation gives CASSQAGGDEQYF.

The chain joins TRBV12-5 to TRBJ1-1, with 10 bases aligning to TRBD1. CDR1 and CDR2 from the germline V gene are LGHNT and FRNRAP. There are 16 residues in the CDR3. V gave up 8 bases and J gave up 7 bases; unmatched junction bases: 16. The CDR3 sequence is CASKPGQGRAVIEAFF. The CDR3, as DNA: TGTGCTAGTAAACCGGGACAGGGGAGGGCCGTGATTGAAGCTTTCTTT. The complete variable domain, with remaining parts taken from reference TRBV12-5 and TRBJ1-1, reads DARVTQTPRHKVTEMGQEVTMRCQPILGHNTVFWYRQTMMQGLELLAYFRNRAPLDDSGMPKDRFSAEMPDATLATLKIQPSEPRDSAVYFCASKPGQGRAVIEAFFGQGTRLTVV.

This clone occurred a few times. This chain connects TRBV5-1 to TRBJ1-4; D is possibly TRBD1 (5 bases). CDR3 length: 15 residues. Trimming removed 2 bases from V and 3 bases from J, with 11 bases in between. Germline V CDR1 and CDR2: SGHRS, YFSETQ. The CDR3 protein is CASSFLRGSNEKLFF. The CDR3 nucleotides read TGCGCCAGCAGCTTTCTCCGGGGGTCTAATGAAAAACTGTTTTTT.

The chain employs TRBV4-2 and TRBJ2-5; 7 nucleotides agree with TRBD2. V gave up 5 bases and J gave up 4 bases; unmatched junction bases: 10. The CDR3 has 15 amino acids. Germline CDR1 and CDR2: LGHNA and YNFKEQ. The CDR3 here is CASSEASGTVETQYF. The CDR3 DNA sequence: TGTGCCAGCAGCGAAGCAAGCGGGACGGTAGAGACCCAGTACTTC.

This sequence joins TRBV19 and TRBJ1-3; unclear D gene. The V end was cut by 5 bases, the J end by 0 bases, with 11 bases between. Germline assignment: CDR1 LNHDA and CDR2 SQIVND (reference sequence). There are 15 residues in the CDR3. The CDR3 spells CASSAYRSSGNTIYF. The CDR3 nucleotides read TGTGCCAGTAGTGCTTACAGAAGCTCTGGAAACACCATATATTTT.

This rearrangement joins TRBV30 to TRBJ1-5; D call uncertain. V was pared by 2 bases and J by 2 bases, with 7 bases between. This CDR3 contains 13 residues. From germline, CDR1 is GTSNPN and CDR2 SVGIG (reference sequence). The DNA of the CDR3 is TGTGCCTGGAGTCCCGGAGGCAATCAGCCCCAGCATTTT. Protein: CAWSPGGNQPQHF.

The count of this clone is one. The chain is built from TRBV7-8 and TRBJ2-7; 9 bases align to TRBD1. In germline, CDR1 is SGHVS, CDR2 FQNEAQ. The CDR3 is 16 amino acids. The V and J ends lost 4 bases and 3 bases, in that order; junction bases with no gene match: 10. The CDR3 loop is CASSYVLDRGGYEQYF. Here the CDR3 DNA reads TGTGCCAGCAGCTACGTACTGGACAGGGGCGGCTACGAGCAGTACTTC.

This rearrangement joins TRBV5-1 to TRBJ1-6, with 9 bases lining up with TRBD1. J gave up 8 bases and V 3 bases, and 6 bases lay outside the gene matches. In germline, CDR1 is SGHRS, CDR2 YFSETQ. This CDR3 has 15 residues. The CDR3 coding sequence is TGCGCCAGCAGCTGGGGGACAGGGCGTGATTCACCCCTCCACTTT. The encoded protein is CASSWGTGRDSPLHF.

This clone has only one observation. This chain connects TRBV5-6 to TRBJ1-5; D gene ambiguous. Per the germline V gene, CDR1 is SGHDT and CDR2 is YYEEEE. The germline V and J ends were trimmed by 2 bases and 0 bases, with 9 bases remaining between them. This CDR3 is 15 amino acids long. The chain's CDR3 is CASSFRPYSNQPQHF. The CDR3 region has the DNA TGTGCCAGCAGCTTCAGGCCTTATAGCAATCAGCCCCAGCATTTT.

The chain links TRBV19 to TRBJ1-6; D is unclear. V shed 6 bases and J shed 10 bases, with 16 bases lying between them. This CDR3 region has 14 residues. Germline CDR1 is LNHDA and CDR2 is SQIVND (reference sequence). In DNA form, the CDR3 reads TGTGCCAGTAGCCCGGGAAAACAAATATCACCCCTCCACTTT. Translation gives CASSPGKQISPLHF.